This entry is about one T cell receptor (beta chain). Sequencing relied on a cDNA template that was reverse transcribed from extracted RNA. Here immunoSEQ multiplex PCR was the method, and the copy in TCRdb shows in-frame clones only, minus some. The table has 180,000 or so clones, around 71% seen once. This entry comes from a study of CD8+ T cells in alopecia areata. There are 15 residues in the CDR3. Deletions cut 6 bases from V and 7 bases from J, with 19 bases between. Germline lookup yields CDR1 MNHEY and CDR2 SVGAGI. The J gene is TRBJ2-1, the V gene TRBV6-5; D gene unclear. Sequenced here: CD8+ T cells sorted from blood, sampled at week 0. The receptor comes from a human donor with alopecia areata. The CDR3 sequence: CASSDLSLPGNEQFF. The DNA for the CDR3 is TGTGCCAGCAGCGATCTCTCCCTCCCTGGTAATGAGCAGTTCTTC.